This TCR beta chain is drawn from a study of stem cell transplantation in POMP-related autoinflammatory disease. General study findings and limits: Across all analyzed T-cell subsets, patients with PRAID tended toward reduced diversity and increased clonality. Patients with PRAID showed a restricted number of unique TRB V-J gene pairings.

The CDR3 covers 18 residues. V was trimmed by 5 bases and J by 0 bases, leaving 23 bases between them. Per the germline V gene, CDR1 is MDHEN and CDR2 is SYDVKM. The assay was immunoSEQ multiplex PCR, and TCRdb's table has in-frame clones only and misses some. The repertoire has approximately 65,000 clones, approximately 91% of them found once; the top ten carry more than 0.55%. PRAID featured prominent immunodeficiency. As concerns this clone: Its antigen remains unknown.

The genes are TRBV28 and TRBJ2-7; D is unresolved. Sequences were derived from CD4+ T cells from PBMCs, sampled after stem cell transplantation. This receptor was obtained from a human patient with POMP-related autoinflammation and immune dysregulation (PRAID). Some T cells may be supplied by the graft donor. The chain's CDR3 is CASSPRAYTKLSSYEQYF. Written as DNA, the CDR3 is TGTGCCAGCAGTCCCCGTGCCTACACTAAACTCTCCTCCTACGAGCAGTACTTC.